Sequencing of this T cell receptor beta chain was carried out in a study of T cells after yellow fever vaccination. Overall study: With SMART-Seq v4 Ultra Low Input, the fractions containing low cell numbers were prepared. Study-wide results and limits: Few clonotypes appeared in both CD4 and CD8 compartments. The study re-detected most primary-vaccination clones after the booster (96% CD4, just over 85% CD8).

This clonotype appeared a few times. Antigen: not known. UMIs and a universal primer site were added when TCR cDNA was made by 5'RACE template switching. One entry per CDR3 protein, called by TCRdb with MiXCR from the 5' RACE reads. This sample has about 430,000 distinct CDR3 sequences; around 20% occur once, and the top ten carry 15% to 20%. The TCR was taken from a man younger than 30 who received the YFV17D yellow fever vaccine. The specimen comprised PBMCs, sampled before the yellow fever booster vaccination.

The CDR3 DNA follows: TGTGCCAGCAGTCCCCTGGGAAATAGTGGCAATCAGCCCCAGCATTTT. Translating gives CASSPLGNSGNQPQHF. The rearrangement uses TRBV27 and TRBJ1-5; D gene uncertain. Trimming shortened V by 5 bases and J by 2 bases, and 16 bases separated the two germline ends. Looked up from germline, CDR1 is MNHEY and CDR2 is SMNVEV (reference sequence). This CDR3 contains 16 residues.